Detailed here is one T cell receptor (beta chain). Tregs were sorted as CD4+CD25+CD127-/low cells. The CDR3 is 14 amino acids. Looked up from germline, CDR1 is MNHNS and CDR2 is SASEGT. Trimming removed 5 bases at V and 3 bases at J, with 13 bases between. TCRdb reprocessed the 5' RACE reads with MiXCR, giving one entry per CDR3 protein. There are more than 55,000 distinct CDR3 sequences in the sample; about a fifth occur only once, and 2.5% to 4% lies in the top ten. The sample taken for sequencing was tumor-infiltrating Tregs sorted from the breast tumor. The rearrangement uses TRBV6-1 and TRBJ1-1, with D uncertain. The clonotype originates from a female donor with breast cancer. CDR3 DNA: TGTGCCAGCAGTAAACGGGTGTCGGACACTGAAGCTTTCTTT. It yields the protein CASSKRVSDTEAFF.